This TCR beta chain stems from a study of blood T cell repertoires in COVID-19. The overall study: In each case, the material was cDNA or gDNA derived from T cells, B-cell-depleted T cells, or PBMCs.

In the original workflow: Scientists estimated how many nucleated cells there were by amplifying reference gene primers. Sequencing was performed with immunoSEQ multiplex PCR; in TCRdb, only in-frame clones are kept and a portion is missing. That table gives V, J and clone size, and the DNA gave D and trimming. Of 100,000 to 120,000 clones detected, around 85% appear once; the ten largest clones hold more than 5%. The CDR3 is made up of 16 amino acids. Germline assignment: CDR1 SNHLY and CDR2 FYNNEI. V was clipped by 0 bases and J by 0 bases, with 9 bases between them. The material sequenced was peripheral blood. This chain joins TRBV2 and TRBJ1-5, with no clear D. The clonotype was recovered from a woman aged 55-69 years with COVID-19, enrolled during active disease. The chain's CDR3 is CASSEALRVSNQPQHF. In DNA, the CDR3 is TGTGCCAGCAGTGAAGCGCTTCGGGTTAGCAATCAGCCCCAGCATTTT.